This T cell receptor beta chain appears in the sequencing data of a study of T cells after yellow fever vaccination. General observations from the study: CD4 and CD8 compartments shared a small share of clonotypes.

On this clonotype itself: No antigen is known for it.

Germline V gene sequence: CDR1 MNHEY, CDR2 SVGEGT. V was cut by 2 bases and J by 1 base, with 13 bases left in between. This CDR3 has 16 residues. MiXCR, applied by TCRdb to the 5' RACE reads, yields one record per CDR3 protein. The sample shows roughly 160,000 distinct CDR3 sequences, around 9.7% of them seen only once. This sample comprised CD8+ T cells sorted from PBMCs, obtained 45 days after the yellow fever booster vaccination. This TCR was sampled from a man aged 18-30 years who received the YFV17D yellow fever vaccine. The rearrangement links TRBV6-2 or TRBV6-3 to TRBJ2-3; D may be TRBD1 (5 bases). CDR3 residues: CASSYIGVGGTDTQYF. CDR3 coding DNA: TGTGCCAGCAGTTACATAGGTGTAGGGGGCACAGATACGCAGTATTTT.